A single sample gave rise to the 10 T cell receptor beta chains below, sequenced in a study of long-term antiretroviral therapy in people with HIV. Version v3.0 of the immunoSEQ assay was performed at survey level. The repertoire was sequenced with immunoSEQ multiplex PCR; TCRdb's copy has only in-frame clones and lacks some. In the table there are 25,000 to 30,000 clones, around 87% of which are singletons. The sample here was unsorted PBMCs, taken 0.5 years after starting antiretroviral therapy. These receptor sequences come from a woman aged 18-29 years with HIV.

V and J are TRBV28 and TRBJ1-4, with 8 bases identical to TRBD1. Germline CDR1 reads MDHEN; CDR2 reads SYDVKM. This CDR3 spans 14 amino acids. V gave up 8 bases and J gave up 6 bases; unmatched junction bases: 8. CDR3 protein: CASYGRGLDEKLFF. Written as DNA, the CDR3 is TGTGCCAGCTACGGCAGGGGGCTGGATGAAAAACTGTTTTTT.

The rearrangement uses TRBV9 and TRBJ1-1; perhaps TRBD1 as D (5 bases). CDR3 size: 14 residues. Germline V gene data show CDR1 as SGDLS and CDR2 as YYNGEE. V dropped 1 base and J dropped 1 base, with 8 bases sitting between them. The CDR3 DNA reads TGTGCCAGCAGCGTAAAGGGGTCGAACACTGAAGCTTTCTTT. Translated, it gives CASSVKGSNTEAFF.

The V call is TRBV29-1, the J call TRBJ2-5, with 7 bases aligning to TRBD1. Germline assignment: CDR1 SQVTM and CDR2 ANQGSEA. Losses at the gene ends were 6 bases for V and 0 bases for J; bases not matched to a gene: 4. The length of the CDR3 is 13 residues. The CDR3 DNA sequence: TGCAGCGTAGATACAGGGGACCAAGAGACCCAGTACTTC. Translating it yields CSVDTGDQETQYF.

V usage is TRBV4-1 and J usage is TRBJ2-7, with D perhaps TRBD1 or TRBD2 (5 bases each). V lost 3 bases and J lost 2, with 14 bases in between. The germline gives CDR1 MGHRA, CDR2 YSYEKL. The CDR3 sequence is 15 residues long. CDR3 sequence: CASSHRTEGTYEQYF. Here the CDR3 DNA reads TGCGCCAGCAGCCATCGGACCGAGGGGACCTACGAGCAGTACTTC.

This clone occurred a few times. The gene calls are TRBV7-2 and TRBJ2-1; 13 nucleotides match TRBD2. CDR1 SGHTA and CDR2 FQGNSA come from the germline V gene. V shed 3 bases and J 10 bases; nucleotides not matched to a gene: 6. The CDR3 has 15 residues. The CDR3 spells CASSLGLAGTGEQFF. For the CDR3, the DNA is TGTGCCAGCAGCTTGGGACTAGCGGGAACCGGGGAGCAGTTCTTC.

J is TRBJ2-4 and V is TRBV18; 7 bases match TRBD2. CDR3 length: 15 amino acids. From germline, CDR1 is KGHSH and CDR2 LQKENI. V dropped 3 bases and J dropped 2; count of bases not matched to a gene: 4. CDR3 protein: CASSPRGGPKNIQYF. The DNA for the CDR3 is TGTGCCAGCTCACCCCGGGGAGGGCCCAAAAACATTCAGTACTTC.

V gene TRBV28 combines with J gene TRBJ2-7; TRBD2 might be the D (6 bases). The CDR3 extends over 16 amino acids. CDR1 is MDHEN and CDR2 is SYDVKM in the germline V gene. V was cut by 3 bases and J by 0 bases, with 15 bases left in between. CDR3 residues: CASSFASVPNSYEQYF. DNA for the CDR3: TGTGCCAGCAGTTTTGCTAGCGTCCCGAACTCCTACGAGCAGTACTTC.

The rearrangement links TRBV27 to TRBJ2-6, with 7 positions matching TRBD1. Germline-derived CDR1 and CDR2 are MNHEY and SMNVEV (reference sequence). The trim removed 7 bases at V and 1 base at J, leaving 13 bases unmatched. The CDR3 is 18 residues long. The CDR3 is CASKGYGQVESGANVLTF. DNA of the CDR3: TGTGCCAGCAAGGGGTATGGACAGGTAGAGTCTGGGGCCAACGTCCTGACTTTC.

The chain has TRBV19 and TRBJ2-2; TRBD2 agrees at 13 bases. V trimming: 6 bases; J trimming: 4 bases; junction bases outside the gene matches: 2. Per the germline V gene, CDR1 is LNHDA and CDR2 is SQIVND (reference sequence). This CDR3 is 15 amino acids long. The CDR3 coding sequence is TGTGCCAGTAGGACTAGCGGGAGGATCACCGGGGAGCTGTTTTTT. This gives the protein CASRTSGRITGELFF.

V usage is TRBV11-2 and J usage is TRBJ2-1; the D gene is possibly TRBD1 (6 bases). The V gene's germline CDR1 is SGHAT and CDR2 FQNNGV. Trimming pared 5 bases from V and 6 bases from J, leaving 14 bases between. CDR3 size: 14 residues. The CDR3 region has the DNA TGTGCCAGCAGCGCTCCGGGACACCTCAATGAGCAGTTCTTC. This sequence encodes CASSAPGHLNEQFF.